Listed here are 25 T cell receptor beta chains from one sample, sequenced in a study of cytomegalovirus exposure and HLA in healthy donors. The PCR was carried out with 60 Vbeta primers and 13 Jbeta primers. Libraries were prepared by immunoSEQ multiplex PCR; TCRdb keeps only in-frame clonotypes and omits some of them. Of more than 90,000 clones in the sample, about four fifths were seen once. Sequencing was carried out using PBMCs. The receptors were sampled from a woman aged 40 to 50 in good health and CMV-seronegative.

J is TRBJ2-3 and V is TRBV18; 9 bases fit TRBD1. The CDR3 covers 16 residues. The trim removed 1 base at V and 8 bases at J, leaving 10 bases unmatched. CDR1 and CDR2 from the germline V gene are KGHSH and LQKENI. The CDR3 DNA sequence: TGTGCCAGCTCACCACGGGGACAGGGCACGACGGGTACGCAGTATTTT. Its translation is CASSPRGQGTTGTQYF.

The chain has TRBV30 and TRBJ2-6, with unresolved D. Per the germline V gene, CDR1 is GTSNPN and CDR2 is SVGIG (reference sequence). The germline V and J ends were trimmed by 2 bases and 0 bases, with 5 bases remaining between them. The CDR3 is made up of 14 amino acids. The CDR3 here is CAWSSGSGANVLTF. For the CDR3, the DNA is TGTGCCTGGAGTTCGGGCTCTGGGGCCAACGTCCTGACTTTC.

This chain uses TRBV19 with TRBJ1-2; no definite D call. V lost 1 base to trimming and J lost 6 bases, with 12 bases between them. Germline CDR1 is LNHDA and CDR2 is SQIVND (reference sequence). The CDR3 length is 14 residues. In nucleotides, the CDR3 is TGTGCCAGTAGTATAGGCCAGGATGGCAATGGCTACACCTTC. The encoded protein is CASSIGQDGNGYTF.

This chain joins TRBV11-1 and TRBJ2-2; TRBD2 agrees at 13 bases. V dropped 4 bases and J dropped 4; count of bases not matched to a gene: 9. Germline loops: CDR1 SGHAT, CDR2 FQDESV (reference sequence). The CDR3 is 18 amino acids. This CDR3 reads CASSSGLAGRLGTGELFF. In nucleotides, the CDR3 is TGTGCCAGCAGCTCGGGACTAGCGGGGAGGCTCGGCACCGGGGAGCTGTTTTTT.

A few counts support this clone. This sequence joins TRBV2 and TRBJ2-5; 9 positions agree with TRBD2. V lost 4 bases to trimming and J lost 0 bases; unmatched junction nucleotides: 3. Germline CDR1 is SNHLY and CDR2 is FYNNEI. The CDR3 consists of 15 residues. CDR3 coding DNA: TGTGCCAGCAGTGTAAGCGGGGGGAACCAAGAGACCCAGTACTTC. Its protein product is CASSVSGGNQETQYF. Supplemented by reference TRBV2 and TRBJ2-5, the full variable domain reads EPEVTQTPSHQVTQMGQEVILRCVPISNHLYFYWYRQILGQKVEFLVSFYNNEISEKSEIFDDQFSVERPDGSNFTLKIRSTKLEDSAMYFCASSVSGGNQETQYFGPGTRLLVL.

This sequence joins TRBV5-1 and TRBJ1-1, with TRBD1 matching over 7 bases. Looked up from germline, CDR1 is SGHRS and CDR2 is YFSETQ. The V gene end was trimmed by 6 bases and the J gene end by 4 bases; junction bases not matched to a gene: 15. The CDR3 consists of 16 residues. The CDR3 sequence: CASTSGGPGAVTEAFF. In DNA form, the CDR3 reads TGCGCCAGCACCTCAGGGGGTCCGGGGGCGGTCACTGAAGCTTTCTTT.

This rearrangement joins TRBV29-1 to TRBJ1-1; D gene ambiguous. Germline loops: CDR1 SQVTM, CDR2 ANQGSEA. This CDR3 has 14 residues. Trimming took off 6 bases at V and 4 bases at J, with 18 bases between the two ends. This CDR3 reads CSVRGAEVSTEAFF. The CDR3 DNA reads as TGCAGCGTACGGGGAGCTGAGGTCAGCACTGAAGCTTTCTTT.

The rearrangement joins TRBV2 to TRBJ2-7, with unresolved D. The germline V gene has CDR1 SNHLY and CDR2 FYNNEI. The CDR3 has 11 amino acids. V was shortened by 2 bases and J by 6 bases, with 5 bases between the two germline ends. In DNA form, the CDR3 reads TGTGCCAGCAGTGAATCTATCGAGCAGTACTTC. It is translated as CASSESIEQYF. The full variable domain, in which reference TRBV2 and TRBJ2-7 provide the parts outside the CDR3, is EPEVTQTPSHQVTQMGQEVILRCVPISNHLYFYWYRQILGQKVEFLVSFYNNEISEKSEIFDDQFSVERPDGSNFTLKIRSTKLEDSAMYFCASSESIEQYFGPGTRLTVT.

The gene calls are TRBV6-6 and TRBJ2-5; TRBD1 aligns across 7 bases. The CDR3 is 12 residues long. Germline lookup yields CDR1 MNHNY and CDR2 SVGAGI (reference sequence). V was pared by 8 bases and J by 2 bases, with 2 bases of the junction left unmatched. The CDR3 DNA is TGTGCCAGCGCACAGGGGCAAGAGACCCAGTACTTC. Its protein is CASAQGQETQYF.

This clone was counted between two and nine times. J is TRBJ2-2 and V is TRBV7-8; 10 nucleotides match TRBD1. Per germline, CDR1 SGHVS and CDR2 FQNEAQ. With 8 bases clipped from V and 6 bases from J, the junction kept 12 bases outside the gene matches. CDR3 length equals 16 residues. The CDR3 reads CASQVPTGGLPGELFF. DNA for the CDR3: TGTGCCAGCCAGGTCCCGACAGGGGGCTTGCCCGGGGAGCTGTTTTTT.

The chain is built from TRBV23-1 and TRBJ2-5; a weak D match, TRBD2 (5 bases). TRBV23-1 is sorted into the ORF group, with uncertain function. The CDR3 has 15 amino acids. Trimming stripped 0 bases from V and 11 bases from J, with 19 bases between. In nucleotides, the CDR3 is TGCGCCAGCAGTCAATCTAGTACAGTGGTATGGGAGCAGTACTTC. This gives the protein CASSQSSTVVWEQYF.

Only a few counts were recorded for this clone. This sequence joins TRBV11-2 and TRBJ2-5, with 7 bases identical to TRBD2. CDR1 is SGHAT and CDR2 is FQNNGV in the germline V gene. The CDR3 contains 15 residues. The ends lost 5 bases at V and 4 bases at J; junction bases unmatched: 10. This CDR3 is CASSTLGSSGETQYF. Here the CDR3 DNA reads TGTGCCAGCAGCACCCTGGGTTCTAGCGGAGAGACCCAGTACTTC. Drawing the rest from reference TRBV11-2 and TRBJ2-5, the complete variable domain is EAGVAQSPRYKIIEKRQSVAFWCNPISGHATLYWYQQILGQGPKLLIQFQNNGVVDDSQLPKDRFSAERLKGVDSTLKIQPAKLEDSAVYLCASSTLGSSGETQYFGPGTRLLVL.

The CDR3 sequence: CASSLGQGSNTEAFF. In DNA, the CDR3 is TGCGCCAGCAGCTTGGGGCAGGGATCGAACACTGAAGCTTTCTTT. The V call is TRBV5-1, the J call TRBJ1-1, with D maybe TRBD1 (5 bases). V was trimmed by 0 bases and J by 1 base, leaving 10 bases between them. The CDR3 totals 15 residues. Per the germline V gene, CDR1 is SGHRS and CDR2 is YFSETQ.

Only one count was recorded for this clone. The chain carries TRBV25-1 and TRBJ2-1; TRBD2 aligns across 8 bases. Per the germline V gene, CDR1 is MGHDK and CDR2 is SYGVNS. Unmatched junction bases numbered 12, after V lost 3 bases and J lost 8 bases. The CDR3 runs to 16 residues. The CDR3 loop is CASSDAGGERHYEQFF. The CDR3 DNA reads TGTGCCAGCAGTGACGCGGGAGGAGAGAGGCATTATGAGCAGTTCTTC.

The genes are TRBV6-5 and TRBJ1-1; D is undetermined. CDR1 MNHEY and CDR2 SVGAGI come from the germline V gene. The V gene lost 6 bases and the J gene lost 1 base, with 15 bases spanning the gap. CDR3 length: 15 residues. The CDR3 region is CASSNSYTSNTEAFF. CDR3 nucleotide sequence: TGTGCCAGCAGCAACAGCTACACTTCGAACACTGAAGCTTTCTTT.

The chain uses TRBV11-2 and TRBJ2-7, with 10 bases lining up with TRBD1. Losses at the gene ends were 0 bases for V and 4 bases for J; bases not matched to a gene: 9. In germline, CDR1 is SGHAT, CDR2 FQNNGV. This CDR3 is built from 17 residues. The CDR3 DNA reads as TGTGCCAGCAGCTTAGACGGGACAGGGGCGGCCCCATACGAGCAGTACTTC. Residues: CASSLDGTGAAPYEQYF. Combining the CDR3 with reference TRBV11-2 and TRBJ2-7 gives the whole variable domain EAGVAQSPRYKIIEKRQSVAFWCNPISGHATLYWYQQILGQGPKLLIQFQNNGVVDDSQLPKDRFSAERLKGVDSTLKIQPAKLEDSAVYLCASSLDGTGAAPYEQYFGPGTRLTVT.

This sequence joins TRBV19 and TRBJ2-5; TRBD1 matches at 7 bases. The CDR3 extends over 14 amino acids. CDR1 is LNHDA and CDR2 is SQIVND in the germline V gene (reference sequence). Trimming at V came to 5 bases and at J to 2 bases, leaving 5 bases not matched to a gene. The CDR3 loop is CASSPRTGQETQYF. DNA of the CDR3: TGTGCCAGTAGTCCTCGGACAGGTCAAGAGACCCAGTACTTC.

This clone was counted only a few times. The chain has TRBV4-3 and TRBJ1-6, with 7 nucleotides matching TRBD1. Germline trimming cut 1 base from V and 9 bases from J; bases unmatched to any gene: 3. Germline CDR1 LGHNA, CDR2 YSLEER. The CDR3 covers 14 residues. The CDR3 bases are TGCGCCAGCAGCCAAGCCAGGGGGACTTCACCCCTCCACTTT. This codes for CASSQARGTSPLHF.

The chain couples TRBV4-1 to TRBJ2-1; D uncertain. This CDR3 spans 12 amino acids. CDR1 is MGHRA, CDR2 YSYEKL, per germline. Trimming removed 1 base from V and 8 bases from J, with 6 bases in between. The CDR3 DNA is TGCGCCAGCAGCCAAGGCCGGGATGAGCAGTTCTTC. Translation gives CASSQGRDEQFF.

This clone was counted a few times. The chain carries TRBV29-1 and TRBJ1-1; D is possibly TRBD1 (5 bases). Germline CDR1 SQVTM, CDR2 ANQGSEA. The CDR3 covers 13 residues. Trimming stripped 5 bases from V and 0 bases from J, with 10 bases between. The DNA of the CDR3 is TGCAGCGTTTCAGGGTTGATGAACACTGAAGCTTTCTTT. Its protein product is CSVSGLMNTEAFF. Full variable domain (rest looked up from reference TRBV29-1 and TRBJ1-1): SAVISQKPSRDICQRGTSLTIQCQVDSQVTMMFWYRQQPGQSLTLIATANQGSEATYESGFVIDKFPISRPNLTFSTLTVSNMSPEDSSIYLCSVSGLMNTEAFFGQGTRLTVV.

V usage is TRBV19 and J usage is TRBJ1-4; D is unclear. Germline V CDR1 and CDR2: LNHDA, SQIVND (reference sequence). V lost 3 bases, J lost 2 bases, and 10 bases lay in between. CDR3 length equals 15 residues. CDR3 in amino acids: CASSMGWPTNEKLFF. CDR3 DNA sequence: TGTGCCAGTAGTATGGGCTGGCCTACTAATGAAAAACTGTTTTTT.

The chain has TRBV6-4 and TRBJ2-3; maybe TRBD1 (6 bases). V was cut by 3 bases and J by 9 bases, with 13 bases left in between. The CDR3 is 13 amino acids. CDR1 MRHNA and CDR2 SNTAGT come from the germline V gene. DNA for the CDR3: TGTGCCAGCAGTGAGGGGGCAGGGAACACGCAGTATTTT. It codes for CASSEGAGNTQYF.

The rearrangement joins TRBV4-3 to TRBJ1-1; D may be TRBD1 (5 bases). This CDR3 has 14 residues. The germline gives CDR1 LGHNA, CDR2 YSLEER. V was shortened by 4 bases and J by 1 base, with 10 bases between the two germline ends. Here the CDR3 reads CASSREDTNTEAFF. For the CDR3, the DNA is TGCGCCAGCAGCCGAGAGGACACGAACACTGAAGCTTTCTTT.

The DNA of the CDR3 is TGCGCCAGCAGCCACCCAGGACAGGGAACAGATACGCAGTATTTT. It is translated as CASSHPGQGTDTQYF. The V and J genes are TRBV4-1 and TRBJ2-3, with 8 positions matching TRBD1. There are 15 residues in the CDR3. After removal of 3 bases from V and 3 bases from J, the junction contained 5 bases not matched to a gene. CDR1 and CDR2 from the germline V gene are MGHRA and YSYEKL.

This rearrangement joins TRBV29-1 to TRBJ2-1; TRBD2 matches at 7 bases. CDR1 and CDR2 from the germline V gene are SQVTM and ANQGSEA. The ends lost 2 bases at V and 2 bases at J; junction bases unmatched: 6. This CDR3 is 15 amino acids long. CDR3 region: CSVETKGRAYNEQFF. CDR3 DNA: TGCAGCGTTGAAACTAAGGGGAGGGCCTACAATGAGCAGTTCTTC.